Each of the 27 T cell receptor beta chains below was sequenced from the same sample in a study of CD8+ T cells in alopecia areata (dated 2018 in TCRdb). Read against the paper, the sample's time point label means: around 24 weeks on oral tofacitinib. Explained via the paper, the treatment or condition label denotes: oral pan-JAK inhibitor, 5-10 mg twice daily. The method behind the library was the immunoSEQ multiplex PCR assay. RNA was extracted from all samples and reverse transcribed into cDNA, which served as template for TCR sequencing. TCRdb carries this immuneACCESS record with in-frame sequences only. Its versions omit some clonotypes, under half of them owing to an unresolved V gene in the studies checked, with the rest unexplained. The table for this sample lists over 70,000 clones; approximately 72% of them were counted only once. 23% of the sample comes from the top ten. The sample here was CD8+ T cells sorted from blood, taken at week 24, from a patient treated with tofacitinib. All receptors derive from a human donor with alopecia areata.

This clone was seen only once. The chain is built from TRBV5-1 and TRBJ2-3, with TRBD1 as a possible D gene (5 bases). The V gene's germline CDR1 is SGHRS and CDR2 YFSETQ. The CDR3 extends over 15 amino acids. The V end lost 6 bases, the J end lost 5 bases, and 19 bases lay between the germline ends. The chain's CDR3 is CASKERGNGVDTQYF. In nucleotides, the CDR3 is TGCGCCAGCAAGGAAAGGGGCAACGGCGTAGATACGCAGTATTTT.

J is TRBJ1-2 and V is TRBV2; 9 bases are a match to TRBD1. CDR3 length equals 13 residues. Trimming removed 5 bases from V and 6 bases from J; junction bases left unmatched: 4. Germline V CDR1 and CDR2: SNHLY, FYNNEI. CDR3 nucleotides: TGTGCCAGCAGTCAGGGGACAGGGAATGGCTACACCTTC. The encoded protein is CASSQGTGNGYTF.

The sample holds one count of this clone. The chain is built from TRBV6-5 and TRBJ1-1, with D perhaps matching TRBD1 (5 bases). V shed 2 bases and J shed 4 bases, with 17 bases lying between them. Germline-derived CDR1 and CDR2 are MNHEY and SVGAGI. There are 16 residues in the CDR3. The CDR3 coding sequence is TGTGCCAGCAGTTACCCCCTCGACAGCCGGATCACTGAAGCTTTCTTT. This gives the protein CASSYPLDSRITEAFF.

The rearrangement uses TRBV5-6 and TRBJ2-5; TRBD2 aligns across 9 bases. The length of the CDR3 is 17 residues. CDR1 is SGHDT, CDR2 YYEEEE, per germline. Germline trimming cut 4 bases from V and 2 bases from J; bases unmatched to any gene: 12. CDR3 protein: CASSTIGERGEQETQYF. As DNA, the CDR3 is TGTGCCAGCAGCACCATTGGTGAGCGGGGGGAACAAGAGACCCAGTACTTC.

This clone was seen more than once but under ten times. The chain recombines TRBV27 with TRBJ2-7; D may be TRBD2 (5 bases). This CDR3 region has 15 residues. CDR1 is MNHEY, CDR2 SMNVEV, per germline (reference sequence). V shed 3 bases and J shed 7 bases, with 19 bases lying between them. The CDR3 DNA is TGTGCCAGCAGTTTTGGTAGGACTGCGGGTGGTGAGCAGTACTTC. Its protein is CASSFGRTAGGEQYF.

The chain uses TRBV9 and TRBJ2-2; D may be TRBD1 (5 bases). The CDR3 has 15 amino acids. Germline V gives CDR1 SGDLS, CDR2 YYNGEE. The V and J ends lost 0 bases and 2 bases respectively, with 8 bases between them. CDR3 DNA: TGTGCCAGCAGCGTAGGTCAGGGAAACACCGGGGAGCTGTTTTTT. Protein product: CASSVGQGNTGELFF.

The chain uses TRBV15 and TRBJ2-1; 13 nucleotides match TRBD2. CDR1 and CDR2 (germline): LNHNV, YYDKDF (reference sequence). This CDR3 contains 17 residues. Germline trimming cut 8 bases from V and 2 bases from J; bases unmatched to any gene: 9. The CDR3, as DNA: TGTGCCACCGGGGGGACTAGCGGGAATATCCCCTACAATGAGCAGTTCTTC. It specifies CATGGTSGNIPYNEQFF.

V gene TRBV12-5 combines with J gene TRBJ1-2; 11 bases map to TRBD1. The CDR3 is 16 amino acids. Germline CDR1 and CDR2: LGHNT and FRNRAP. With V trimmed by 2 bases and J by 4 bases, 6 bases remained unmatched. CDR3 amino acids: CASGLRRGQGAYGYTF. CDR3 coding DNA: TGTGCTAGTGGTTTGCGTCGTGGACAGGGGGCCTATGGCTACACCTTC.

This clone was found a few times. The V and J genes are TRBV7-9 and TRBJ2-1; TRBD2 might be the D (6 bases). Trimming took 4 bases from V and 3 from J, leaving 22 bases between them. Germline V gene sequence: CDR1 SEHNR, CDR2 FQNEAQ (reference sequence). There are 18 residues in the CDR3. Here the CDR3 reads CASSWTSSGSGDYNEQFF. The CDR3 region has the DNA TGTGCCAGCAGCTGGACGTCCAGCGGATCGGGGGACTACAATGAGCAGTTCTTC.

The rearrangement uses TRBV19 and TRBJ1-1, with D possibly TRBD1 on 5 matching bases. The CDR3 loop spans 13 amino acids. The V and J ends lost 9 bases and 5 bases respectively, with 16 bases between them. CDR1 and CDR2 (germline): LNHDA, SQIVND (reference sequence). CDR3 sequence reads: CASSRKGKTEAFF. The CDR3, as DNA: TGTGCCAGCTCGAGGAAGGGGAAGACTGAAGCTTTCTTT. Supplemented by reference TRBV19 and TRBJ1-1, the full variable domain reads DGGITQSPKYLFRKEGQNVTLSCEQNLNHDAMYWYRQDPGQGLRLIYYSQIVNDFQKGDIAEGYSVSREKKESFPLTVTSAQKNPTAFYLCASSRKGKTEAFFGQGTRLTVV.

This clone was counted ten times or more. The V gene is TRBV7-2, the J gene TRBJ2-1, with D unresolved. The CDR3 sequence is 15 residues long. Per germline, CDR1 SGHTA and CDR2 FQGNSA. Trimming removed 5 bases at V and 6 bases at J, with 17 bases between. CDR3 DNA sequence: TGTGCCAGCAGCCAAGTGAGAGTAGAGCCCAATGAGCAGTTCTTC. It is translated as CASSQVRVEPNEQFF.

V usage is TRBV4-3 and J usage is TRBJ2-1; maybe TRBD2 (6 bases). The CDR3 extends over 13 amino acids. The germline V gene encodes CDR1 LGHNA and CDR2 YSLEER. V was pared by 4 bases and J by 5 bases, with 9 bases between. CDR3 sequence reads: CASSRGLNNEQFF. The DNA for the CDR3 is TGCGCCAGCAGCCGGGGACTGAACAATGAGCAGTTCTTC.

This clone was seen more than once but under ten times. The V call is TRBV13, the J call TRBJ1-2, with D perhaps matching TRBD1 (5 bases). This CDR3 has 13 amino acids. Germline assignment: CDR1 PRHDT and CDR2 FYEKMQ (reference sequence). V was pared by 8 bases and J by 8 bases, with 18 bases between. The CDR3 loop reads CASGHPGVEGYTF. The CDR3 DNA sequence: TGTGCCAGCGGTCATCCGGGGGTTGAAGGCTACACCTTC.

The V gene is TRBV9, the J gene TRBJ1-6; 11 bases match TRBD1. Germline lookup yields CDR1 SGDLS and CDR2 YYNGEE. This CDR3 has 19 amino acids. Losses at the gene ends were 4 bases for V and 7 bases for J; bases not matched to a gene: 16. DNA for the CDR3: TGTGCCAGCAGCTCGGACAGGGGGCCCATAGGTCCTGGGAATTCACCCCTCCACTTT. Protein: CASSSDRGPIGPGNSPLHF.

The chain recombines TRBV5-1 with TRBJ1-2; D gene unclear. Looked up from germline, CDR1 is SGHRS and CDR2 is YFSETQ. The CDR3 is made up of 16 amino acids. V lost 4 bases to trimming and J lost 3 bases, with 19 bases between them. In nucleotides, the CDR3 is TGCGCCAGCAGCCGGATCTCAACGGAGCCCCACTATGGCTACACCTTC. This sequence encodes CASSRISTEPHYGYTF.

The chain carries TRBV15 and TRBJ2-7; D might be TRBD1 (5 bases). The V gene's germline CDR1 is LNHNV and CDR2 YYDKDF (reference sequence). The CDR3 consists of 15 residues. V was clipped by 0 bases and J by 5 bases, with 14 bases between them. CDR3 sequence: CATSRDRQNIDEQYF. CDR3 nucleotide sequence: TGTGCCACCAGCAGAGATCGACAGAACATCGACGAGCAGTACTTC. Full variable domain (rest looked up from reference TRBV15 and TRBJ2-7): DAMVIQNPRYQVTQFGKPVTLSCSQTLNHNVMYWYQQKSSQAPKLLFHYYDKDFNNEADTPDNFQSRRPNTSFCFLDIRSPGLGDTAMYLCATSRDRQNIDEQYFGPGTRLTVT.

The chain employs TRBV7-6 and TRBJ2-7; D is perhaps TRBD2 (7 bases). Germline V gene data show CDR1 as SGHVS and CDR2 as FNYEAQ. V dropped 5 bases and J dropped 3 bases, with 20 bases sitting between them. This CDR3 comprises 16 residues. This CDR3 is CASSPEGEGVFYEQYF. The CDR3 DNA reads as TGTGCCAGCAGCCCCGAAGGGGAGGGGGTTTTCTACGAGCAGTACTTC.

The V call is TRBV7-6, the J call TRBJ2-1; either TRBD1 or TRBD2 may fit D (5 bases each). Trimming took 4 bases from V and 3 from J, leaving 13 bases between them. The CDR3 loop spans 15 amino acids. Germline loops: CDR1 SGHVS, CDR2 FNYEAQ. CDR3 in DNA: TGTGCCAGCAGCTCCGGGACCTCTAGCTACAATGAGCAGTTCTTC. Translation: CASSSGTSSYNEQFF.

The V gene is TRBV7-9, the J gene TRBJ2-5; D gene uncertain. Per germline, CDR1 SEHNR and CDR2 FQNEAQ (reference sequence). With 2 bases removed from V and 5 bases from J, the gap between germline ends came to 18 bases. The CDR3 spans 16 residues. CDR3 in amino acids: CASSLLQAALGETQYF. CDR3 DNA sequence: TGTGCCAGCAGCTTACTCCAGGCGGCCCTAGGGGAGACCCAGTACTTC.

V and J are TRBV5-4 and TRBJ2-2; 9 bases match TRBD1. The CDR3 runs to 16 residues. V lost 2 bases and J lost 4; bases outside the gene matches: 6. The germline CDR1 and CDR2 sequences are SGHNT and YYREEE (reference sequence). CDR3 loop: CASSFRTGASTGELFF. CDR3 bases: TGTGCCAGCAGCTTCCGGACAGGGGCCAGCACCGGGGAGCTGTTTTTT.

This clone has a handful of counts. The J gene is TRBJ2-6, the V gene TRBV19, with D uncertain. Germline V gene sequence: CDR1 LNHDA, CDR2 SQIVND (reference sequence). CDR3 size: 15 residues. Trimming cost V 1 base and J 2 bases, with 6 bases left between them. The CDR3 DNA reads TGTGCCAGTAGTATAGCTGGAACTGGGGCCAACGTCCTGACTTTC. Protein sequence: CASSIAGTGANVLTF. The full variable domain, in which reference TRBV19 and TRBJ2-6 provide the parts outside the CDR3, is DGGITQSPKYLFRKEGQNVTLSCEQNLNHDAMYWYRQDPGQGLRLIYYSQIVNDFQKGDIAEGYSVSREKKESFPLTVTSAQKNPTAFYLCASSIAGTGANVLTFGAGSRLTVL.

The rearrangement joins TRBV27 to TRBJ2-1, with unresolved D. CDR3 length: 13 residues. Germline assignment: CDR1 MNHEY and CDR2 SMNVEV (reference sequence). V was pared by 4 bases and J by 4 bases, with 8 bases between. CDR3 in amino acids: CASSWKQYNEQFF. CDR3 nucleotides: TGTGCCAGCAGTTGGAAGCAGTACAATGAGCAGTTCTTC.

Here the CDR3 DNA reads TGTGCCAGCAGTCCCCGGGGAGCGGGAGAGGACGAAGAGCAGTACTTC. Its translation: CASSPRGAGEDEEQYF. The chain uses TRBV28 and TRBJ2-7; 8 bases line up with TRBD2. This CDR3 comprises 16 residues. CDR1 and CDR2 (germline): MDHEN, SYDVKM. J was trimmed by 7 bases and V by 5 bases; bases with no gene match: 16.

V is TRBV7-8 and J is TRBJ2-7, with D unresolved. Germline V gives CDR1 SGHVS, CDR2 FQNEAQ. This CDR3 has 12 amino acids. V gave up 4 bases and J gave up 3 bases, with 7 bases separating them. The CDR3 reads CASSSNFYEQYF. Written as DNA, the CDR3 is TGTGCCAGCAGCTCAAACTTCTACGAGCAGTACTTC.

The V and J genes are TRBV14 and TRBJ2-7; 8 nucleotides match TRBD2. The ends lost 1 base at V and 1 base at J; junction bases unmatched: 3. This CDR3 has 15 amino acids. The germline gives CDR1 SGHDN, CDR2 FVKESK. The CDR3 sequence is CASSQVLAGSYEQYF. The CDR3 coding sequence is TGTGCCAGCAGCCAAGTCCTAGCGGGTTCCTACGAGCAGTACTTC.

V gene TRBV6-5 combines with J gene TRBJ2-1; tentatively, D is TRBD2 (5 bases). The CDR3 length is 16 residues. Germline V lookup: CDR1 MNHEY, CDR2 SVGAGI. Trimming left V 0 bases short and J 6 bases short, with 15 bases between. Here the CDR3 DNA reads TGTGCCAGCAGTTACTCAGCGAGGGCCAAGAGCAATGAGCAGTTCTTC. Encoded protein: CASSYSARAKSNEQFF.

This clone showed up just once. The CDR3 loop reads CASSLAAGGKETQYF. The CDR3 bases are TGCGCCAGCAGCTTGGCCGCAGGAGGGAAAGAGACCCAGTACTTC. This sequence joins TRBV5-1 and TRBJ2-5; perhaps TRBD2 as D (6 bases). The CDR3 totals 15 residues. V shed 0 bases and J shed 3 bases, with 12 bases lying between them. Germline loops: CDR1 SGHRS, CDR2 YFSETQ. Supplemented by reference TRBV5-1 and TRBJ2-5, the full variable domain reads KAGVTQTPRYLIKTRGQQVTLSCSPISGHRSVSWYQQTPGQGLQFLFEYFSETQRNKGNFPGRFSGRQFSNSRSEMNVSTLELGDSALYLCASSLAAGGKETQYFGPGTRLLVL.